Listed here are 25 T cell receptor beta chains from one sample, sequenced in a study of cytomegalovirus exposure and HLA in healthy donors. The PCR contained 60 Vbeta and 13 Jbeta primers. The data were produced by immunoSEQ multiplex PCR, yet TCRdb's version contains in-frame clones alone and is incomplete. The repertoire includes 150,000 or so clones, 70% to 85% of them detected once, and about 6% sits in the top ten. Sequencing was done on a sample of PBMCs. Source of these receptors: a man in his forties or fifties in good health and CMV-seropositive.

The CDR3 nucleotides are TGTGCCAGCAGTACCAACAGGGGCCAAGAGACCCAGTACTTC. Encoded protein: CASSTNRGQETQYF. The chain joins TRBV27 to TRBJ2-5; 7 bases match TRBD1. Germline V gene sequence: CDR1 MNHEY, CDR2 SMNVEV (reference sequence). The V segment lost 5 bases and the J segment 1 base; nucleotides outside the gene matches: 4. The CDR3 has 14 residues.

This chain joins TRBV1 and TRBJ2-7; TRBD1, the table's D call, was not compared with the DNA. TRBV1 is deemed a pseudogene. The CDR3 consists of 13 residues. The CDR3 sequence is CTSPGQYPYEQYV. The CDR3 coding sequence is TGCACCAGCCCGGGACAGTATCCCTACGAGCAGTACGTC.

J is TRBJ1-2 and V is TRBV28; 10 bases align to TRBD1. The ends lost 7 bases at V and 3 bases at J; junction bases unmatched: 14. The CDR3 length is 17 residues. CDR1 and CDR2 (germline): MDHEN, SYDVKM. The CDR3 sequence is CASTHGTGAFRDYGYTF. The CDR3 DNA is TGTGCCAGCACACACGGGACAGGGGCGTTTAGGGACTATGGCTACACCTTC.

CDR3 in DNA: TGTGCCAGCAGCTTGGGACAGAGGAACACTGAAGCTTTCTTT. Its translation: CASSLGQRNTEAFF. This chain joins TRBV7-2 and TRBJ1-1; 7 bases align to TRBD1. Looked up from germline, CDR1 is SGHTA and CDR2 is FQGNSA. The CDR3 consists of 14 residues. Germline trimming cut 3 bases from V and 1 base from J; bases unmatched to any gene: 2.

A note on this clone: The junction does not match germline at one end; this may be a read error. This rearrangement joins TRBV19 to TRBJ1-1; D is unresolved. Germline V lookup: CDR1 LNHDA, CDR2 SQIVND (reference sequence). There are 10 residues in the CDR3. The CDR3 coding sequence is TGTGCCAGTAGTGCCAATACAGTTCTCTTT. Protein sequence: CASSANTVLF. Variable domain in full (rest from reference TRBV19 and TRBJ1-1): DGGITQSPKYLFRKEGQNVTLSCEQNLNHDAMYWYRQDPGQGLRLIYYSQIVNDFQKGDIAEGYSVSREKKESFPLTVTSAQKNPTAFYLCASSANTVLFGQGTRLTVV.

The CDR3 nucleotides are TGTGCCAGCAGCCCCGGGGGGACCACCTACAATGAGCAGTTCTTC. It encodes CASSPGGTTYNEQFF. J is TRBJ2-1 and V is TRBV14; 7 bases align to TRBD2. J was trimmed by 2 bases and V by 4 bases; bases with no gene match: 5. The CDR3 runs 15 residues. CDR1 and CDR2 (germline): SGHDN, FVKESK. Variable domain in full (rest from reference TRBV14 and TRBJ2-1): EAGVTQFPSHSVIEKGQTVTLRCDPISGHDNLYWYRRVMGKEIKFLLHFVKESKQDESGMPNNRFLAERTGGTYSTLKVQPAELEDSGVYFCASSPGGTTYNEQFFGPGTRLTVL.

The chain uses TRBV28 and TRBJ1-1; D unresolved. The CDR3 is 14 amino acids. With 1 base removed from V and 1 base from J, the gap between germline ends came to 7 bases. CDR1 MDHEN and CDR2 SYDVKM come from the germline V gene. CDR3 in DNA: TGTGCCAGCAGTTTATTGCAGGCGAACACTGAAGCTTTCTTT. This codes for CASSLLQANTEAFF.

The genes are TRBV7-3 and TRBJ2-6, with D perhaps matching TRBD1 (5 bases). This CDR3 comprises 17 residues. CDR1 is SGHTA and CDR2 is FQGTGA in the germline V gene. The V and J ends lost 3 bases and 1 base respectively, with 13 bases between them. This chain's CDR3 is CASSFTPSGSGANVLTF. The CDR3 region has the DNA TGTGCCAGCAGCTTCACACCCTCAGGGTCTGGGGCCAACGTCCTGACTTTC.

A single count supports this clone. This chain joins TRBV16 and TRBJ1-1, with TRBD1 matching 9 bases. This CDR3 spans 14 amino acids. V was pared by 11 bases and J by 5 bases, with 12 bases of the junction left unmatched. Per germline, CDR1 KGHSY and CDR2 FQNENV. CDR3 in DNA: TGTGCCCAACCAAGGACAGGGGAAAAAACTGAAGCTTTCTTT. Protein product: CAQPRTGEKTEAFF.

The CDR3 DNA reads TGCAGCGGCACACTAAGCTCTGGAAACACCATATATTTT. Protein sequence: CSGTLSSGNTIYF. The gene calls are TRBV29-1 and TRBJ1-3; D uncertain. V lost 7 bases to trimming and J lost 0 bases, with 10 bases between them. The CDR3 consists of 13 residues. CDR1 is SQVTM, CDR2 ANQGSEA, per germline. The entire variable domain, with the rest obtained from reference TRBV29-1 and TRBJ1-3, is as follows: SAVISQKPSRDICQRGTSLTIQCQVDSQVTMMFWYRQQPGQSLTLIATANQGSEATYESGFVIDKFPISRPNLTFSTLTVSNMSPEDSSIYLCSGTLSSGNTIYFGEGSWLTVV.

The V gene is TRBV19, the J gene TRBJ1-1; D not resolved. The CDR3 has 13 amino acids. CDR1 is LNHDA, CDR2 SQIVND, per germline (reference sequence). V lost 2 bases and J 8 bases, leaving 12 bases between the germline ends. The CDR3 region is CASSIRLAEEAFF. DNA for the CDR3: TGTGCCAGTAGTATACGTTTAGCAGAAGAAGCTTTCTTT.

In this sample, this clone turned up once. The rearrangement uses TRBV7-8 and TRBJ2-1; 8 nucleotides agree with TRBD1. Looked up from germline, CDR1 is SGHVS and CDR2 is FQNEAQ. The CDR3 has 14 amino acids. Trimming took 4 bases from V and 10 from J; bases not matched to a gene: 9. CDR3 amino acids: CASSSHGQGSEQFF. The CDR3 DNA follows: TGTGCCAGCAGCTCCCACGGACAGGGTTCGGAGCAGTTCTTC.

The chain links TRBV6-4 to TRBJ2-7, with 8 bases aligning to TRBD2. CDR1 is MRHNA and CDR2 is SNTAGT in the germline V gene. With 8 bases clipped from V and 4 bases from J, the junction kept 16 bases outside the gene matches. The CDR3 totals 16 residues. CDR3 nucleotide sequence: TGTGCCAGCCTCCCGTCGGGAGGGATCTTACCTTACGAGCAGTACGTC. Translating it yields CASLPSGGILPYEQYV.

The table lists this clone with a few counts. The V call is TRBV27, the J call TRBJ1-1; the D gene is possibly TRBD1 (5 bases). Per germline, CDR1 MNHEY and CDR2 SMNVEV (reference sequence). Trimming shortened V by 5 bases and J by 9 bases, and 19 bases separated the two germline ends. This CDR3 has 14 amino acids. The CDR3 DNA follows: TGTGCCAGCAGTCCCGGAGGGGCCGTCGTCCAAGCTTTCTTT. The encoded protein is CASSPGGAVVQAFF.

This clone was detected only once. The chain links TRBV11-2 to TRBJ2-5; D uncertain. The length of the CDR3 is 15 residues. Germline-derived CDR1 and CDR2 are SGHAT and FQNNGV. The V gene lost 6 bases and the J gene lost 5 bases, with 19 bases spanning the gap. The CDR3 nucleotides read TGTGCCAGCAGTTATACACAAACCTCAACGGAGACCCAGTACTTC. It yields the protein CASSYTQTSTETQYF.

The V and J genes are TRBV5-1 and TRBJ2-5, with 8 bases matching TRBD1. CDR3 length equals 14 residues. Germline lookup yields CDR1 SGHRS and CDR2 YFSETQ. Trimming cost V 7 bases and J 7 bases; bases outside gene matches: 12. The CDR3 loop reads CASYPDRADGTQYF. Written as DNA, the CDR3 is TGCGCCAGCTACCCGGACAGGGCCGACGGGACCCAGTACTTC.

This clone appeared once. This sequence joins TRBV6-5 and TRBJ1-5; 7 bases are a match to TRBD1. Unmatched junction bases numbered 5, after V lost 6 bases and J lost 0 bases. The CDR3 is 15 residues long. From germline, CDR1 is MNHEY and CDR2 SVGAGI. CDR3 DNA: TGTGCCAGCAGGGCGACAGGGAATAGCAATCAGCCCCAGCATTTT. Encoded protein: CASRATGNSNQPQHF.

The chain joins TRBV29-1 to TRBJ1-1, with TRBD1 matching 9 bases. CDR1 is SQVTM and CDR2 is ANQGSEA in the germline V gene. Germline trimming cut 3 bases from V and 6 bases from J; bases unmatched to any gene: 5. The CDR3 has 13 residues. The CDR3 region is CSVDGQGIPEAFF. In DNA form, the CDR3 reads TGCAGCGTTGATGGACAGGGGATCCCTGAAGCTTTCTTT.

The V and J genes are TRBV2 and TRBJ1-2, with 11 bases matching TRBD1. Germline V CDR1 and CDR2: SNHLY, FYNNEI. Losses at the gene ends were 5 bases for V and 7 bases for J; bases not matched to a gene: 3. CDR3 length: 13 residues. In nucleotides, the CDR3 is TGTGCCAGCAGTCGGACAGGGGGCCCTGGCTACACCTTC. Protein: CASSRTGGPGYTF.

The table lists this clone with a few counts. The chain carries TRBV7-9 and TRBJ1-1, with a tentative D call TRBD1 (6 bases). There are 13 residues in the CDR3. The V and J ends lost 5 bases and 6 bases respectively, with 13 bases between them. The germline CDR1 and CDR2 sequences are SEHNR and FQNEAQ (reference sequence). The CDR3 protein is CASSQGHPSEAFF. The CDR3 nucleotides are TGTGCCAGCAGCCAGGGACATCCCTCTGAAGCTTTCTTT.

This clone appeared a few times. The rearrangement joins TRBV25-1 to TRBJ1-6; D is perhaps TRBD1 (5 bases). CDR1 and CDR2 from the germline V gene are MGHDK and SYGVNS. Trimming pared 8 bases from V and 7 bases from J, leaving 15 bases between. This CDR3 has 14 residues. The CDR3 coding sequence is TGTGCCAGCCGCGATGTCAGGGTCAATTCACCCCTCCACTTT. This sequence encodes CASRDVRVNSPLHF. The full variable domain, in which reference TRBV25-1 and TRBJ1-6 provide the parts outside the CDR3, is EADIYQTPRYLVIGTGKKITLECSQTMGHDKMYWYQQDPGMELHLIHYSYGVNSTEKGDLSSESTVSRIRTEHFPLTLESARPSHTSQYLCASRDVRVNSPLHFGNGTRLTVT.

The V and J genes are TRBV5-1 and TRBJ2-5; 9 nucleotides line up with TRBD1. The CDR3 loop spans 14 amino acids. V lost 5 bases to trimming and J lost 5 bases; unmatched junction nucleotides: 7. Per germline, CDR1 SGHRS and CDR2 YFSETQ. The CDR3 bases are TGCGCCAGCAGTTCCGGGACAGGGAGGGAGACCCAGTACTTC. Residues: CASSSGTGRETQYF.

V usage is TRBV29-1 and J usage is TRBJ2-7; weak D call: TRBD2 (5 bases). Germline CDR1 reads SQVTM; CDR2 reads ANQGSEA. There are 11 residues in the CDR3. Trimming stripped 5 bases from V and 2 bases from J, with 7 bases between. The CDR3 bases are TGCAGCGTTCCCGGGGCCTACGAGCAGTACTTC. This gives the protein CSVPGAYEQYF.

CDR3 protein: CASSLSGDQPQHF. The DNA of the CDR3 is TGTGCCAGCAGCTTGTCCGGGGATCAGCCCCAGCATTTT. The chain carries TRBV5-4 and TRBJ1-5; D remains unclear. The CDR3 is 13 residues long. CDR1 and CDR2 from the germline V gene are SGHNT and YYREEE (reference sequence). V shed 1 base and J shed 5 bases, with 7 bases lying between them.

CDR3 sequence (DNA): TGTGCCAGCAGGCTGGAGGCGAGCACAGATACGCAGTATTTT. As protein: CASRLEASTDTQYF. The chain combines TRBV5-4 with TRBJ2-3; possible D gene TRBD2, 5 bases. The length of the CDR3 is 14 residues. V lost 5 bases, J lost 0 bases, and 10 bases lay in between. Germline V lookup: CDR1 SGHNT, CDR2 YYREEE (reference sequence).